The sequence of this TCR beta chain was determined in a study of OX40 agonist ivuxolimab in advanced cancers. Study-level points and caveats: No determination was made of the antigen specificity of the expanded peripheral T cells.

Clones were read by immunoSEQ multiplex PCR, and TCRdb kept only the in-frame ones, dropping some. Among more than 45,000 clones listed, over 85% were seen once. On this clone itself: Its matching antigen is unknown.

This CDR3 has 12 residues. Germline CDR1 SQVTM, CDR2 ANQGSEA. Trimming removed 7 bases at V and 0 bases at J, with 7 bases between. The rearrangement links TRBV29-1 to TRBJ1-3; D is ambiguous. This clonotype originated in an adult with an advanced solid tumor such as melanoma, head and neck, liver or kidney cancer. This sample comprised CD4+ or CD8+ T cells sorted from blood, obtained in a trial of the OX40 agonist ivuxolimab. The CDR3 region has the DNA TGCAGCGCTGCGGACTCTGGAAACACCATATATTTT. Translating gives CSAADSGNTIYF.